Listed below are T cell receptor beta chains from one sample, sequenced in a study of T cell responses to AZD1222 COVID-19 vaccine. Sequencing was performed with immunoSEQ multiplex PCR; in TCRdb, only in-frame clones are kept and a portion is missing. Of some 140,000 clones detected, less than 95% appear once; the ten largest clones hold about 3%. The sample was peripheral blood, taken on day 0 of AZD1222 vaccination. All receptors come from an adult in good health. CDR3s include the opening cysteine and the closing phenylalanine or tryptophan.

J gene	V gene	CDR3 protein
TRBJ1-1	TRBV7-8	CASSFFYTEAFF
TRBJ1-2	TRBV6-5	CASSSDRAAGYTF
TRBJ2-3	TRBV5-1	CASSLEGYDTQYF
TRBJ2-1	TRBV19	CASKPTGSYNEQFF
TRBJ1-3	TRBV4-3	CASSQEVSSGNTIYF
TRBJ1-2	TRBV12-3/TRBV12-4	CASSLSGGGGYTF
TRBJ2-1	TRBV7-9	CASSPWRLADNEQFF
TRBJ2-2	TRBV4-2	CASSLSGTHTGELFF
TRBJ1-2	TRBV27	CASSSRGGYGYTF
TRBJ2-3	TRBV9	CASSVVSVSDTQYF
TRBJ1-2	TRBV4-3	CASSQDVSVSGYGYTF
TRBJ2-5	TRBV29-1	CSVGRDRGETQYF
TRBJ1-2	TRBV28	CASNRGQTTYGYTF
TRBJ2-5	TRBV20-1	CSAPNLETQYF
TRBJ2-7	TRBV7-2	CASSAGTYEQYF
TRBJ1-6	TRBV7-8	CASVSSLEYNSPLHF
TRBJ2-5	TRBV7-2	CASSLSGGAAGEETQYF
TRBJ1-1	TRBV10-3	CAIRPQQGNTEAFF
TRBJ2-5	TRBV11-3	CASSLGVGAQETQYF
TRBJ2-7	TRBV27	CASLRLAGGSSYEQYF
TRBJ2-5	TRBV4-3	CASSQLGLEETQYF
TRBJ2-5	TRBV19	CASSRVGETQYF
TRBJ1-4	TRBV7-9	CASSLGQNNEKLFF
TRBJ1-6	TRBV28	CASSYPASLVPLHF
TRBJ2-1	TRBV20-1	CSASGGAGGRNEQFF
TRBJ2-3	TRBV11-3	CASSLGGGVGSDTQYF
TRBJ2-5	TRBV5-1	CASSLGGARETQYF
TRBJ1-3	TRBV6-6	CASSQLANTIYF
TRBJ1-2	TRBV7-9	CASSSFRGAVTAVGGYTF
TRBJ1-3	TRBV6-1	CASSETQGSGNTIYF
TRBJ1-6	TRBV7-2	CASSAGWEPLHF
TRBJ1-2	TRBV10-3	CAISEWTGRRGEGFLGYTF
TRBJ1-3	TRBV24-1	CATSPTTDSGNTIYF
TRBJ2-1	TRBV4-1	CASSQEKFRSLGREANEQFF
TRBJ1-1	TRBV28	CASSFPQVANTEAFF
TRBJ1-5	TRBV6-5	CASSYDTYSNQPQHF
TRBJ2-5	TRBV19	CASRGTSGGETQYF
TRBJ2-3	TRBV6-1	CASSGPRQVWLTDTQYF
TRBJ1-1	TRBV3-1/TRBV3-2	CASSLGLTTEAFF
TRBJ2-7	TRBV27	CASSSRGQISYEQYF
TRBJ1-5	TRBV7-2	CASSLGRNQPQHF